This TCR beta chain was recovered during a study of shared clonotypes between healthy human individuals. Only in-frame clones appear in the TCRdb table, and some are missing; sequencing was by immunoSEQ multiplex PCR. The repertoire holds more than 150,000 clones, with about 93% as singletons. As concerns this clone: Antigen unknown.

The V end lost 7 bases, the J end lost 2 bases, and 18 bases lay between the germline ends. From germline, CDR1 is MNHNY and CDR2 SVGAGI (reference sequence). The length of the CDR3 is 16 residues. Whole-study results and caveats: When naive CD4 clonotypes were compared across a handful of donors, approximately 4.9% were shared. The study generally estimated greater richness for naive than memory subsets. Limitation of the genetic and exposure-history diversity represented came from the few donors.

Donors were healthy HIV-negative adults without recently reported acute infections or vaccinations. The chain uses TRBV6-6 and TRBJ1-3; perhaps TRBD1 as D (6 bases). The sequenced sample was naive CD4+ T cells sorted from blood. Subset indicated: CD45RA+ positively selected. This TCR was sampled from a woman younger than 45 in good health. The CDR3 protein is CASTEGQLNTGNTIYF. The CDR3 coding sequence is TGTGCCAGCACCGAAGGACAGTTAAACACTGGAAACACCATATATTTT.